The TCR beta chain under discussion was sequenced for a study of beta chain features in type 1 diabetes listed by TCRdb under 2018. Looking at the study overall: Patients and healthy donors did not differ in mean age, gender distribution, total cell number or subset yield. Across all samples, around 99 million sorted cells were examined, and cell number per subset correlated strongly with RNA yield. The study compared TCRB repertoires of sorted circulating CD4+ T cell subsets between recently diagnosed type 1 diabetes patients and matched healthy donors. Regulatory and stem cell-like memory subsets were isolated from only 8 patients and about eight healthy donors, whereas naive and central memory subsets came from all 28 donors. Results the study describes overall, beyond this receptor: Sequencing cDNA rather than genomic DNA could over-represent highly expressing activated cells, although activation and CD3 levels did not differ between groups. Type 1 diabetes patients showed a moderate but significant shortening of TCRB CDR3 length in all four CD4+ subsets. Because the HLA sub-analyses included only small numbers of individuals, any influence of HLA type on TCRB rearrangement was left unresolved. Naive, central memory and regulatory TCRB repertoires appeared more similar among patients than among healthy donors. Fewer insertions and more nucleotide deletions at VDJ recombination sites were observed in patients with type 1 diabetes, implying thymic rearrangement abnormalities. Shorter templates might be favored by PCR, yet because patient and control samples were amplified and corrected together, any such skew would affect both groups equally.

From each donor, a single peripheral blood sample of roughly 0.11 L on average was drawn into heparinised tubes. Using a panel that included CD45RO, CCR7, CD25, CD127, CD95 and CD27, naive, central memory, regulatory and stem cell-like memory CD4+ T cells were sorted on a BD FACSAria II. All sorted populations exceeded 95% purity. PBMCs were isolated right away by Lymphoprep density gradient centrifugation and were stained directly, without culture. To minimize batch effects, samples were stained and sorted in pairs, one healthy donor with one patient per experiment. The entire amount of isolated RNA was reverse transcribed using the High Capacity cDNA Reverse Transcription Kit, so the sequenced TCRB transcripts were expressed ones. Deep immunoSEQ sequencing was performed on naive, central memory and regulatory T cell samples, with an average of roughly 3.6 million total reads per sample. Sorted cells were lysed in RLT buffer, and RNA was extracted using DNase-treated RNeasy Micro or Mini kits according to cell number. To prevent cross-contamination, every cell subset was processed on its own, while patient and healthy donor samples were processed together. TCRB sequences were amplified from cDNA with the immunoSEQ multiplex PCR, producing 87-bp fragments spanning the CDR3 region. Sequencing of the amplicons was done on the Illumina HiSeq platform. Per the source publication's procedure: PCR bias was computationally corrected using synthetic template baselines, reads within Hamming distance 2 were collapsed, and singletons that could not be merged were discarded. Reads were aligned against IMGT to assign V, D and J genes, CDR3 length and insertions or deletions at six rearrangement sites. Within each subset, clonotype counts were normalized to sorted cell number, and only after that were true diversity and Gini coefficients computed with the tcR R package. Repertoire sharing was quantified using the overlap coefficient calculated on TCRB nucleotide sequences. Out-of-frame TCRB sequences from naive cells were analyzed to stand in for the pre-selection repertoire. TCRdb provides this immuneACCESS table in a form limited to in-frame rearrangements. Some clones are lacking; in checked studies, under half of them reflect an unresolved V gene, and why the rest are absent is not known. V and J calls and clone size are those listed in that table; D and trimming were worked out from the DNA. In all, the sample holds a few hundred thousand clones, and 14% of those were seen once. Of the sample, approximately 0.018% is held by the ten largest clones.

This clone was seen more than once but under ten times. Its antigen is currently not known. No much larger clone exists at a distance of one base, and base qualities are not known. The clonotype was recovered from a man aged 25 to 45 with type 1 diabetes. The sequenced sample was naive CD4+ T cells from blood. Taken with the paper, the label for cell subset or site translates to: true naive CD4+ T cells.

This receptor carries the CDR3 CASSTRQEDGYGYTF. The nucleotides are TGTGCCAGCAGTACTCGACAGGAAGATGGCTATGGCTACACCTTC. Recombination linked TRBV6-5 to TRBJ1-2, with TRBD1 tentatively as D gene (6 bases match). Including cysteine and phenylalanine, the CDR3 has 15 amino acids. Of the read, only the CDR3 DNA is kept; its 45 bases are in frame from base 1. V is clipped by 5 bases and J by 4 bases, and the sequence between their germline boundaries is 17 bases long. Based on the germline V gene, the CDR1 and CDR2 sequences are MNHEY and SVGAGI.